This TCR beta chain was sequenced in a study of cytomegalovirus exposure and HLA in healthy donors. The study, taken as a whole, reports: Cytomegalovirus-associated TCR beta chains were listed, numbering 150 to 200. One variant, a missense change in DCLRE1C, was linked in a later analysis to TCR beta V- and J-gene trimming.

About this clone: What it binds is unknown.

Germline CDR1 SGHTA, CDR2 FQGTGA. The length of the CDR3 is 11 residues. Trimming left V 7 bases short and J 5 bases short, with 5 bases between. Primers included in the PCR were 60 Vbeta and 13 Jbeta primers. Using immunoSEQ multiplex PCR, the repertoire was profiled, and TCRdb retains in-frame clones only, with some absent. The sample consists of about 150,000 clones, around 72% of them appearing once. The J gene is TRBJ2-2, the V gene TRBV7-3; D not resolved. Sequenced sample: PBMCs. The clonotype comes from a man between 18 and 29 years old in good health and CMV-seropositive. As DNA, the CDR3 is TGTGCCAGCACCCAAACCGGGGAGCTGTTTTTT. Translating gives CASTQTGELFF.